This TCR beta chain was observed in a study of T cell responses to AZD1222 COVID-19 vaccine. The V gene lost 4 bases and the J gene lost 9 bases, with 13 bases spanning the gap. CDR3 size: 14 residues. Germline CDR1 is LGHDT and CDR2 is YNNKEL (reference sequence). Clones were read by immunoSEQ multiplex PCR, and TCRdb kept only the in-frame ones, dropping some. The sample lists about 130,000 clones, roughly 90% occurring once. The rearrangement joins TRBV3-1 (or the pseudogene TRBV3-2) to TRBJ1-6; unclear D gene. The sequencing here drew on peripheral blood, taken on day 0 of AZD1222 vaccination. The clonotype originates from an adult in good health. The CDR3 loop is CASSRDDRGSPLHF. In nucleotides, the CDR3 is TGTGCCAGCAGCCGAGATGACCGGGGTTCACCCCTCCACTTT.